Shown below are 22 T cell receptor beta chains from a single sample sequenced in a study of cytomegalovirus exposure and HLA in healthy donors. Sequenced by immunoSEQ multiplex PCR; TCRdb stores in-frame clones only, minus some. The table lists around 150,000 clones, about 90% of them singletons. Sequenced sample: PBMCs. The receptors were gathered from a woman aged 18-35 years in good health and CMV-seropositive.

This clone was recorded only once. The genes are TRBV5-6 and TRBJ2-5; D uncertain. The CDR3 consists of 12 residues. The germline CDR1 and CDR2 sequences are SGHDT and YYEEEE. V lost 3 bases and J lost 9, with 12 bases in between. The DNA of the CDR3 is TGTGCCAGCAGCTCCCAAGAGATGGCCCAGTACTTC. This translates into CASSSQEMAQYF.

The rearrangement links TRBV7-2 to TRBJ2-7; D might be TRBD1 (6 bases). CDR3 length: 13 residues. Germline V gives CDR1 SGHTA, CDR2 FQGNSA. The ends were cut back, 3 bases at V and 2 bases at J, with 8 bases in the middle. In DNA, the CDR3 is TGTGCCAGCAGCTTCGCAGGGGCCTACGAGCAGTACTTC. The encoded protein is CASSFAGAYEQYF. Using reference TRBV7-2 and TRBJ2-7 for the parts outside the CDR3, the full variable domain is GAGVSQSPSNKVTEKGKDVELRCDPISGHTALYWYRQSLGQGLEFLIYFQGNSAPDKSGLPSDRFSAERTGGSVSTLTIQRTQQEDSAVYLCASSFAGAYEQYFGPGTRLTVT.

V usage is TRBV4-1 and J usage is TRBJ2-1; TRBD2 aligns across 9 bases. Losses at the gene ends were 0 bases for V and 4 bases for J; bases not matched to a gene: 13. CDR1 MGHRA and CDR2 YSYEKL come from the germline V gene. The CDR3 totals 19 residues. The CDR3 bases are TGCGCCAGCAGCCAAGATAGCCTAGCGGGACCCTCTGGATACAATGAGCAGTTCTTC. Translation: CASSQDSLAGPSGYNEQFF.

The rearrangement uses TRBV5-4 and TRBJ2-7, with TRBD2 identical over 12 bases. The CDR3 is made up of 16 amino acids. Germline V gene sequence: CDR1 SGHNT, CDR2 YYREEE (reference sequence). Trimming removed 4 bases from V and 7 bases from J; junction bases left unmatched: 12. CDR3 residues: CASSAPSGRAQGEQYF. DNA of the CDR3: TGTGCCAGCAGCGCCCCTAGCGGGAGGGCCCAAGGTGAGCAGTACTTC.

This sequence joins TRBV18 and TRBJ1-1, with D unclear. The CDR3 has 13 amino acids. V was clipped by 3 bases and J by 3 bases, with 8 bases between them. The V gene's germline CDR1 is KGHSH and CDR2 LQKENI. CDR3 nucleotides: TGTGCCAGCTCACCGCCCGGGTACACTGAAGCTTTCTTT. As protein: CASSPPGYTEAFF.

The genes are TRBV15 and TRBJ1-1; 8 nucleotides agree with TRBD1. This CDR3 contains 18 residues. Trimming cost V 3 bases and J 4 bases; bases outside gene matches: 16. Germline assignment: CDR1 LNHNV and CDR2 YYDKDF (reference sequence). The CDR3 is CATSRRPGQGTLRTEAFF. DNA for the CDR3: TGTGCCACCAGCAGGCGGCCCGGACAGGGAACCCTCCGCACTGAAGCTTTCTTT.

The CDR3: CASSERAGRSTEAFF. In DNA form, the CDR3 reads TGTGCCAGCAGTGAAAGGGCAGGGAGGAGCACTGAAGCTTTCTTT. V usage is TRBV25-1 and J usage is TRBJ1-1, with D possibly being TRBD1 (5 bases). The V gene's germline CDR1 is MGHDK and CDR2 SYGVNS. CDR3 length: 15 amino acids. Trimming shortened V by 2 bases and J by 4 bases, and 14 bases separated the two germline ends.

This sequence joins TRBV28 and TRBJ2-6, with D uncertain. Between the trimmed V and J ends, which lost 7 bases and 0 bases, there was a span of 13 bases. Germline assignment: CDR1 MDHEN and CDR2 SYDVKM. This CDR3 region has 16 residues. The CDR3 coding sequence is TGTGCCAGCACTCTACGGCGAGGCTCTGGGGCCAACGTCCTGACTTTC. Translated: CASTLRRGSGANVLTF.

This clone was seen a few times. This chain uses TRBV5-1 with TRBJ2-7; 7 nucleotides align to TRBD1. The CDR3 consists of 15 residues. CDR1 SGHRS and CDR2 YFSETQ come from the germline V gene. After removal of 4 bases from V and 4 bases from J, the junction contained 11 bases not matched to a gene. This CDR3 reads CASSTTGAYTYEQYF. The CDR3 coding sequence is TGCGCCAGCAGCACTACAGGGGCCTATACATACGAGCAGTACTTC.

A note on this clone: Relative to the germline gene, one junction end is altered; a read error may explain this. This chain joins TRBV5-8 and TRBJ2-7; no firm D call. The length of the CDR3 is 13 residues. CDR1 and CDR2 from the germline V gene are SGHTS and YDEGEE. In DNA, the CDR3 is TGTGCCAGCAGTTTGGGTCCCACCTACGAGCAGTACTTC. Amino acid sequence: CASSLGPTYEQYF.

The chain uses TRBV28 and TRBJ2-5; 11 nucleotides align to TRBD2. With V trimmed by 7 bases and J by 5 bases, 12 bases remained unmatched. This CDR3 is 16 amino acids long. The germline CDR1 and CDR2 sequences are MDHEN and SYDVKM. The CDR3 nucleotides read TGTGCCAGCAAGTCCCCTACTAGCGGGAGCTTGGAGACCCAGTACTTC. It translates to CASKSPTSGSLETQYF.

This CDR3 reads CASWEQGRNTGELFF. DNA for the CDR3: TGTGCCAGCTGGGAACAGGGTAGGAACACCGGGGAGCTGTTTTTT. V usage is TRBV28 and J usage is TRBJ2-2, with D possibly being TRBD1 (6 bases). Trimming took 8 bases from V and 1 from J, leaving 14 bases between them. CDR1 and CDR2 from the germline V gene are MDHEN and SYDVKM. The CDR3 has 15 residues.

The rearrangement joins TRBV4-3 to TRBJ2-5, with TRBD2 identical over 13 bases. Germline V gene sequence: CDR1 LGHNA, CDR2 YSLEER. This CDR3 is 19 amino acids long. V lost 0 bases and J lost 5; bases outside the gene matches: 12. The CDR3 DNA is TGCGCCAGCAGCCAAGATGGATCCGGACTAGCGGGAGCGGTTGAGACCCAGTACTTC. Protein product: CASSQDGSGLAGAVETQYF.

The chain links TRBV19 to TRBJ1-2; 9 positions agree with TRBD1. The CDR3 consists of 13 residues. Trimming cost V 5 bases and J 8 bases; bases outside gene matches: 6. Germline V gene lookup returns CDR1 LNHDA and CDR2 SQIVND (reference sequence). The CDR3 DNA reads as TGTGCCAGTAGTCCGGGACAGGGTATCGGCTACACCTTC. Residues: CASSPGQGIGYTF.

The chain joins TRBV27 to TRBJ2-7; TRBD2 agrees at 9 bases. Trimming removed 8 bases from V and 2 bases from J; junction bases left unmatched: 4. The germline V gene has CDR1 MNHEY and CDR2 SMNVEV (reference sequence). The CDR3 has 13 residues. The CDR3 nucleotides are TGTGCCAGCGCCGGGACTAGCACCTACGAGCAGTACTTC. This encodes CASAGTSTYEQYF.

This sequence joins TRBV28 and TRBJ2-7; weak D call: TRBD2 (7 bases). Trimming took off 6 bases at V and 2 bases at J, with 14 bases between the two ends. CDR1 is MDHEN and CDR2 is SYDVKM in the germline V gene. The CDR3 spans 14 residues. In nucleotides, the CDR3 is TGTGCCAGCAGGGCGGGGGCTATCCCCTACGAGCAGTACTTC. Translated, it gives CASRAGAIPYEQYF.

The V and J genes are TRBV19 and TRBJ2-7; possible D gene TRBD2, 6 bases. CDR3 length: 13 residues. In germline, CDR1 is LNHDA, CDR2 SQIVND (reference sequence). Trimming took 8 bases from V and 2 from J, leaving 13 bases between them. The CDR3 loop is CASSGGTAYEQYF. CDR3 bases: TGTGCCAGTTCTGGAGGGACCGCCTACGAGCAGTACTTC.

In nucleotides, the CDR3 is TGTGCCAGCCCCTCCCGATTGGCTCGATACGAGCAGTACTTC. Its protein product is CASPSRLARYEQYF. The chain links TRBV5-4 to TRBJ2-7; D ambiguous. From germline, CDR1 is SGHNT and CDR2 YYREEE (reference sequence). This CDR3 comprises 14 residues. V was cut by 7 bases and J by 4 bases, with 18 bases left in between.

Details on this clone: The same CDR3 also results from other DNA sequences found in this sample. This chain joins TRBV6-5 and TRBJ2-7, with TRBD1 matching over 11 bases. Germline lookup yields CDR1 MNHEY and CDR2 SVGAGI. J gave up 4 bases and V 2 bases, and 1 base lay outside the gene matches. The CDR3 consists of 14 residues. Here the CDR3 reads CASSYRDRGYEQYF. In DNA form, the CDR3 reads TGTGCCAGCAGTTACCGGGACAGGGGGTACGAGCAGTACTTC.

This clone was observed a few times. This sequence joins TRBV11-2 and TRBJ2-1, with 8 bases lining up with TRBD2. The V gene end was trimmed by 5 bases and the J gene end by 5 bases; junction bases not matched to a gene: 5. The length of the CDR3 is 14 residues. Germline CDR1 is SGHAT and CDR2 is FQNNGV. The CDR3 region has the DNA TGTGCCAGCAGCACCGAAGCGGGGGACAATGAGCAGTTCTTC. Translating gives CASSTEAGDNEQFF.

The chain recombines TRBV5-4 with TRBJ2-7, with 7 bases lining up with TRBD2. The CDR3 spans 12 residues. The junction had 5 bases not matched to a gene; V was cut back by 4 bases and J by 7 bases. CDR1 and CDR2 from the germline V gene are SGHNT and YYREEE (reference sequence). The CDR3 DNA is TGTGCCAGCAGCCACCTAGCGGCGGAGCAGTACTTC. Amino acid sequence: CASSHLAAEQYF. The variable domain in full, with the rest retrieved from reference TRBV5-4 and TRBJ2-7, is ETGVTQSPTHLIKTRGQQVTLRCSSQSGHNTVSWYQQALGQGPQFIFQYYREEENGRGNFPPRFSGLQFPNYSSELNVNALELDDSALYLCASSHLAAEQYFGPGTRLTVT.

The chain carries TRBV6-5 and TRBJ1-1; D is possibly TRBD1 (5 bases). CDR1 and CDR2 from the germline V gene are MNHEY and SVGAGI. Between the trimmed V and J ends, which lost 0 bases and 3 bases, there was a span of 8 bases. This CDR3 spans 14 amino acids. Written as DNA, the CDR3 is TGTGCCAGCAGTTACTCCCAGGGTGACACTGAAGCTTTCTTT. It codes for CASSYSQGDTEAFF.